The following is a T cell receptor beta chain sequence with its context. Mismatch with germline at one junction end may stem from a read error. TCRdb processed the RT-PCR reads anew with MiXCR; each CDR3 protein has one entry. The sample lists hundreds of thousands of distinct CDR3 sequences, approximately 15% occurring once. The clonotype originates from a female donor in good health, serving as a healthy control. Sequencing was performed on memory CD4+ T cells from blood.

In DNA, the CDR3 is TGTGCCAGCAGCCAAGATCAGACGGCGGGAGGAGGCACCGGGGAGCTGTACTTC. Translated: CASSQDQTAGGGTGELYF. The V gene is TRBV4-2, the J gene TRBJ2-7, with 8 positions matching TRBD2. Germline loops: CDR1 LGHNA, CDR2 YNFKEQ. The CDR3 sequence is 18 residues long.